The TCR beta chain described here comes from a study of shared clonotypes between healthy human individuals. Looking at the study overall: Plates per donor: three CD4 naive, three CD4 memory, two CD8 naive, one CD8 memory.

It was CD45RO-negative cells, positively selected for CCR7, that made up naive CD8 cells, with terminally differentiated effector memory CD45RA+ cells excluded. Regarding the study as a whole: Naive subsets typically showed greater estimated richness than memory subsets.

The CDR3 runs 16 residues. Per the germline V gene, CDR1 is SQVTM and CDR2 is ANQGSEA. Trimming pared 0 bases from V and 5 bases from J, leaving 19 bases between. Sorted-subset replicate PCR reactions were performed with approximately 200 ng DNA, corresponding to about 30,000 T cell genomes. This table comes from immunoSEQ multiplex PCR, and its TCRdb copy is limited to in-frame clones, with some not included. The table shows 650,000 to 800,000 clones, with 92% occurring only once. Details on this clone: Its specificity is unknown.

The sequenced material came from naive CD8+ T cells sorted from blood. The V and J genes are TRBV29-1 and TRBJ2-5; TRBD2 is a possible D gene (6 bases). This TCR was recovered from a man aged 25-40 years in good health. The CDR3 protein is CSVEEGQRALGETQYF. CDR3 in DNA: TGCAGCGTTGAAGAAGGGCAGCGGGCCCTCGGCGAGACCCAGTACTTC.